This T cell receptor beta chain was captured by sequencing in a study of Graves' ophthalmopathy and Graves' hyperthyroidism. This clonotype was observed at least ten times. The V segment lost 5 bases and the J segment 8 bases; nucleotides outside the gene matches: 11. Germline V gene data show CDR1 as SGHTA and CDR2 as FQGNSA. The CDR3 contains 14 residues. Aged 18 to 65, hyperthyroidism patients had new diagnoses of under 2 months' duration. RNA transcripts served as template for amplifying TCR beta CDR3 sequences. First-round RT-PCR with HTBI primers preceded a second-round multiplex PCR. TCRdb independently ran MiXCR on the multiplex PCR reads; one entry per CDR3 protein. The sample has hundreds of thousands of distinct CDR3 sequences, 15% seen once.

The source material was peripheral blood. The V gene is TRBV7-2, the J gene TRBJ1-2; the match to TRBD1 covers 7 bases. This receptor was obtained from a woman younger than 35 with stable Graves' hyperthyroidism. The DNA for the CDR3 is TGTGCCAGCAGCCAAGGGACAGTGTTGGAGGGCTACACCTTC. This encodes CASSQGTVLEGYTF.